One sample yielded the 5 T cell receptor beta chains listed below, sequenced in a study of blood T cell repertoires in COVID-19 (dated by TCRdb to the early 2020s). The protocol used for the library was the immunoSEQ multiplex PCR assay. Not all clones reach the TCRdb copy of this immuneACCESS table, which keeps in-frame sequences only. Checked studies attribute under half of the gap to unresolved V genes and leave the rest unexplained. The sample yields around 150,000 clones; approximately 92% were counted once. Approximately 4.6% of the sample lies in the top ten. Sequenced sample: peripheral blood. These receptors originate from a woman aged 50 to 60 with acute or convalescent COVID-19.

This chain uses TRBV3-1 (or the pseudogene TRBV3-2) with TRBJ2-1, with D maybe TRBD2 (6 bases). The CDR3 is made up of 14 amino acids. Trimming left V 3 bases short and J 5 bases short, with 11 bases between. Germline CDR1 is LGHDT and CDR2 is YNNKEL (reference sequence). The CDR3 DNA follows: TGTGCCAGCAGCCATGAGACTAGGGACAATGAGCAGTTCTTC. Its translation is CASSHETRDNEQFF.

The table lists this clone with a count of one. This rearrangement joins TRBV5-4 to TRBJ1-2, with a tentative D call TRBD1 (6 bases). The germline V gene encodes CDR1 SGHNT and CDR2 YYREEE (reference sequence). Trimming removed 0 bases at V and 8 bases at J, with 17 bases between. The CDR3 covers 15 residues. The CDR3 is CASSLGGQVSNGYTF. The DNA for the CDR3 is TGTGCCAGCAGCTTGGGGGGGCAAGTCTCTAACGGCTACACCTTC.

J is TRBJ2-7 and V is TRBV5-6; 9 bases match TRBD1. This CDR3 has 14 amino acids. The ends lost 4 bases at V and 5 bases at J; junction bases unmatched: 7. CDR1 and CDR2 from the germline V gene are SGHDT and YYEEEE. This CDR3 is CASSTVGQGNEQYF. The CDR3 region has the DNA TGTGCCAGCAGCACAGTAGGACAGGGGAACGAGCAGTACTTC.

The chain employs TRBV27 and TRBJ1-5; D is possibly TRBD1 (5 bases). Germline values: CDR1 MNHEY, CDR2 SMNVEV (reference sequence). The CDR3 covers 16 residues. V was shortened by 6 bases and J by 0 bases, with 15 bases between the two germline ends. CDR3 residues: CASRGGTAYSNQPQHF. In DNA, the CDR3 is TGTGCCAGCAGGGGAGGGACCGCTTATAGCAATCAGCCCCAGCATTTT.

The chain carries TRBV27 and TRBJ2-7; no reliable D call. The CDR3 is 13 amino acids. V shed 3 bases and J shed 4 bases, with 10 bases lying between them. CDR1 is MNHEY, CDR2 SMNVEV, per germline (reference sequence). The CDR3 reads CASSFRRLYEQYF. The CDR3 DNA follows: TGTGCCAGCAGTTTCCGTCGACTTTACGAGCAGTACTTC.